The clone carrying this T cell receptor (beta chain) was observed a handful of times. Its antigen is not known. The sample belongs to a study of regulatory T cells in long-lasting Graves disease. The time point here: newly diagnosed GD, antithyroid drugs for less than 3 months. Scientists built the TCR library using RNA that was extracted from PBMCs. The CDR3 covers 18 residues. Trimming stripped 4 bases from V and 0 bases from J, with 20 bases between. Germline CDR1 is SGHRS and CDR2 is YFSETQ. Study findings and constraints: There were preferences for TRBV28, TRBJ1-2 and TRBJ2-5 in persistent disease.

Both iRepertoire HTBI primers and Arm-PCR of CDR3 regions were used to build the TCR beta libraries. TCRdb itself ran the multiplex PCR reads through MiXCR, one entry per CDR3 protein. The table has 550,000 to 600,000 distinct CDR3 sequences, about 16% seen once. A further study also used this sample, focusing on T cells in Graves' hyperthyroidism and ophthalmopathy. From that second work: Investigators excluded patients with uncontrolled infection, other autoimmune disease, pregnancy or lactation.

The TCR sequence derives from a man between 18 and 35 years old with Graves disease. Specimen: peripheral blood mononuclear cells (PBMCs), collected at new diagnosis, from a patient treated with antithyroid drugs. The rearrangement joins TRBV5-1 to TRBJ1-5; possibly TRBD1 for D (5 bases). In DNA, the CDR3 is TGCGCCAGCAGCCCGGGGGTTACAGGAGATTATAGCAATCAGCCCCAGCATTTT. This encodes CASSPGVTGDYSNQPQHF.